The T cell receptor beta chain under discussion was sequenced for a study of T-cell reconstitution after alpha-beta-depleted transplantation in children. A single count supports this clonotype. V was cut by 0 bases and J by 7 bases, with 9 bases left in between. CDR1 is MNHEY and CDR2 is SVGEGT in the germline V gene. This CDR3 contains 13 residues. Using unique molecular identifiers, the investigators prepared the TCRbeta library. TCRdb re-derived calls from the PCR reads in MiXCR, one entry per CDR3 protein. This table holds 500,000 or so distinct CDR3 sequences, approximately 32% found once. This sample comprised PBMCs from the stem cell graft donor, obtained from the stem cell graft. This chain connects TRBV6-2 or TRBV6-3 to TRBJ2-5; a weak D match, TRBD1 (5 bases). The sequence derives from a human donor who donated a stem cell graft to a child with aplastic anemia. The CDR3 reads CASSYSREATQYF. CDR3 DNA: TGTGCCAGCAGTTACTCCAGGGAAGCGACCCAGTACTTC.